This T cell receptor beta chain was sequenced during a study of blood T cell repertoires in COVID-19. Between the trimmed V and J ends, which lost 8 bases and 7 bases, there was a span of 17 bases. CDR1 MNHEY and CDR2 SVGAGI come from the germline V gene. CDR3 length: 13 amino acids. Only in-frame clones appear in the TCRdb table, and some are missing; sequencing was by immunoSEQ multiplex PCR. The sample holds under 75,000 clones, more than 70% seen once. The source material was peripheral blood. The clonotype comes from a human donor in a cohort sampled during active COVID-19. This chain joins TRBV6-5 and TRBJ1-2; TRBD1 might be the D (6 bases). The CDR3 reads CASSPRGGSGYTF. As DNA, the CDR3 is TGTGCCAGCTCCCCAAGGGGGGGGTCTGGCTACACCTTC.